These 19 T cell receptor beta chains were sequenced from one sample in a study of cytomegalovirus exposure and HLA in healthy donors. Sequencing was performed with immunoSEQ multiplex PCR; in TCRdb, only in-frame clones are kept and a portion is missing. The sample comprises approximately 260,000 clones, approximately 86% of which are singletons, and about 1% rests with the top ten. Sequencing used PBMCs. These receptors all stem from a woman aged 18 to 35 in good health and CMV-seronegative.

The chain is built from TRBV7-2 and TRBJ1-6; 7 nucleotides line up with TRBD1. Trimming took 3 bases from V and 0 from J; bases not matched to a gene: 5. Germline assignment: CDR1 SGHTA and CDR2 FQGNSA. The CDR3 covers 17 residues. The CDR3 is CASSLGQSSSYNSPLHF. The CDR3 DNA is TGTGCCAGCAGCTTGGGACAGTCTAGCTCCTATAATTCACCCCTCCACTTT. Together with reference TRBV7-2 and TRBJ1-6, the CDR3 gives the full variable domain: GAGVSQSPSNKVTEKGKDVELRCDPISGHTALYWYRQSLGQGLEFLIYFQGNSAPDKSGLPSDRFSAERTGGSVSTLTIQRTQQEDSAVYLCASSLGQSSSYNSPLHFGNGTRLTVT.

This rearrangement joins TRBV28 to TRBJ1-2; TRBD1 aligns across 7 bases. J gave up 3 bases and V 11 bases, and 12 bases lay outside the gene matches. From germline, CDR1 is MDHEN and CDR2 SYDVKM. The CDR3 consists of 14 residues. Here the CDR3 reads CASRRQGIDYGYTF. Here the CDR3 DNA reads TGTGCCTCCCGACGACAGGGTATCGACTATGGCTACACCTTC.

V gene TRBV6-5 combines with J gene TRBJ2-5; weak D call: TRBD2 (6 bases). Germline loops: CDR1 MNHEY, CDR2 SVGAGI. V was shortened by 5 bases and J by 0 bases, with 13 bases between the two germline ends. The CDR3 extends over 15 amino acids. The CDR3 DNA reads TGTGCCAGCAGTGTTTATGGGGGGTACCAAGAGACCCAGTACTTC. Translation: CASSVYGGYQETQYF.

The chain employs TRBV10-3 and TRBJ2-7; 8 bases line up with TRBD2. Germline assignment: CDR1 ENHRY and CDR2 SYGVKD. Trimming cost V 6 bases and J 6 bases; bases outside gene matches: 10. The CDR3 contains 14 residues. The DNA for the CDR3 is TGTGCCATCAGCCCCGGGACTAGTTTGAGCGAGCAGTACTTC. Translated: CAISPGTSLSEQYF.

The rearrangement links TRBV7-9 to TRBJ2-3; 8 bases map to TRBD2. The V and J ends lost 3 bases and 2 bases, in that order; junction bases with no gene match: 7. Germline V CDR1 and CDR2: SEHNR, FQNEAQ (reference sequence). CDR3 length: 16 residues. CDR3 loop: CASSFLGRALTDTQYF. DNA of the CDR3: TGTGCCAGCAGCTTCCTCGGGAGGGCTCTCACAGATACGCAGTATTTT.

The chain joins TRBV27 to TRBJ1-4, with 9 bases aligning to TRBD1. Germline V CDR1 and CDR2: MNHEY, SMNVEV (reference sequence). The J segment lost 8 bases and the V segment lost 5 bases, leaving 9 bases of the junction unmatched. The CDR3 has 15 residues. CDR3 DNA: TGTGCCAGCAGTGGGCCACAGGGGGCAAGGGAAAAACTGTTTTTT. Protein sequence: CASSGPQGAREKLFF.

This sequence joins TRBV30 and TRBJ1-2; no clear D. The CDR3 length is 12 residues. V was clipped by 3 bases and J by 4 bases, with 9 bases between them. Per germline, CDR1 GTSNPN and CDR2 SVGIG (reference sequence). CDR3 coding DNA: TGTGCCTGGAGCCACGGTGCCTATGGCTACACCTTC. Its protein is CAWSHGAYGYTF.

This chain links TRBV11-2 with TRBJ2-7, with D possibly matching TRBD1 (6 bases). The V end was cut by 2 bases, the J end by 2 bases, with 13 bases between. The CDR3 covers 15 residues. CDR1 and CDR2 (germline): SGHAT, FQNNGV. The CDR3 bases are TGTGCCAGCAGCTTATATCTGGGGGCGACCTACGAGCAGTACTTC. Translated: CASSLYLGATYEQYF.

This clone was seen just once. This sequence joins TRBV6-5 and TRBJ1-1; TRBD1 matches 7 bases. This CDR3 is 15 amino acids long. Germline trimming cut 5 bases from V and 8 bases from J; bases unmatched to any gene: 14. Per germline, CDR1 MNHEY and CDR2 SVGAGI. CDR3 amino acids: CASSKDRIFLNEAFF. The CDR3 DNA reads as TGTGCCAGCAGTAAGGACAGGATCTTCCTCAACGAAGCTTTCTTT.

This clone came up once. This sequence joins TRBV25-1 and TRBJ2-5; possible D gene TRBD2, 5 bases. Germline CDR1 and CDR2: MGHDK and SYGVNS. The length of the CDR3 is 14 residues. V lost 0 bases, J lost 9 bases, and 14 bases lay in between. The CDR3 protein is CASSEYESSGAQYF. The CDR3 DNA follows: TGTGCCAGCAGTGAATATGAAAGTTCCGGGGCCCAGTACTTC.

The V gene is TRBV11-3, the J gene TRBJ1-2, with D possibly being TRBD1 (5 bases). Trimming left V 3 bases short and J 7 bases short, with 18 bases between. There are 15 residues in the CDR3. In germline, CDR1 is SGHNT, CDR2 YENEEA. The DNA for the CDR3 is TGTGCCAGCAGCTTCTCATTCGGGGGATCGGGTGGCTACACCTTC. It yields the protein CASSFSFGGSGGYTF.

This chain uses TRBV28 with TRBJ2-7; no firm D call. The CDR3 is 13 amino acids. Germline V gives CDR1 MDHEN, CDR2 SYDVKM. With 8 bases removed from V and 4 bases from J, the gap between germline ends came to 15 bases. The CDR3 DNA reads as TGTGCCAGCCGCCCAAACGTTCAGTACGAGCAGTACTTC. Its translation: CASRPNVQYEQYF.

The genes are TRBV29-1 and TRBJ2-4, with a tentative D call TRBD1 (6 bases). The CDR3 is 13 residues long. CDR1 is SQVTM and CDR2 is ANQGSEA in the germline V gene. Trimming pared 3 bases from V and 3 bases from J, leaving 9 bases between. The DNA of the CDR3 is TGCAGCGTTGATATAGGGGGCAAAAACATTCAGTACTTC. Encoded protein: CSVDIGGKNIQYF.

The rearrangement links TRBV6-5 to TRBJ1-1; TRBD1 aligns across 8 bases. CDR1 and CDR2 (germline): MNHEY, SVGAGI. Trimming removed 6 bases from V and 0 bases from J; junction bases left unmatched: 3. The CDR3 covers 14 residues. The CDR3 sequence is CASRTGALNTEAFF. The CDR3 nucleotides read TGTGCCAGCAGGACAGGGGCCCTGAACACTGAAGCTTTCTTT.

The chain carries TRBV29-1 and TRBJ1-5; D is undetermined. Trimming left V 0 bases short and J 6 bases short, with 6 bases between. The CDR3 totals 12 residues. Germline CDR1 is SQVTM and CDR2 is ANQGSEA. The DNA of the CDR3 is TGCAGCGTTGAAGATCGGGGTCAGCCCCAGCATTTT. Its protein product is CSVEDRGQPQHF.

V gene TRBV13 combines with J gene TRBJ1-6, with D uncertain. The CDR3 is made up of 16 amino acids. Trimming left V 5 bases short and J 3 bases short, with 14 bases between. The germline CDR1 and CDR2 sequences are PRHDT and FYEKMQ (reference sequence). CDR3 residues: CASSPGVGGYNSPLHF. CDR3 bases: TGTGCCAGCAGCCCGGGTGTCGGAGGCTATAATTCACCCCTCCACTTT. The whole variable domain, remainder taken from reference TRBV13 and TRBJ1-6, is AAGVIQSPRHLIKEKRETATLKCYPIPRHDTVYWYQQGPGQDPQFLISFYEKMQSDKGSIPDRFSAQQFSDYHSELNMSSLELGDSALYFCASSPGVGGYNSPLHFGNGTRLTVT.

There are a few counts of this clone. The chain has TRBV27 and TRBJ2-1, with 9 bases lining up with TRBD2. The CDR3 spans 14 residues. Germline CDR1 is MNHEY and CDR2 is SMNVEV (reference sequence). Trimming removed 5 bases from V and 7 bases from J; junction bases left unmatched: 6. The CDR3 sequence is CASSPASGRNEQFF. As DNA, the CDR3 is TGTGCCAGCAGTCCGGCGAGCGGGAGGAATGAGCAGTTCTTC.

This chain links TRBV28 with TRBJ2-2; 8 bases map to TRBD2. This CDR3 has 15 amino acids. CDR1 MDHEN and CDR2 SYDVKM come from the germline V gene. J was trimmed by 8 bases and V by 5 bases; bases with no gene match: 10. CDR3 sequence reads: CASSILAGSIGELFF. The CDR3 DNA sequence: TGTGCCAGCAGTATTTTAGCGGGGAGTATAGGGGAGCTGTTTTTT.

This clone was seen a few times. The J gene is TRBJ2-1, the V gene TRBV6-4; 13 bases agree with TRBD2. Germline V gene lookup returns CDR1 MRHNA and CDR2 SNTAGT. CDR3 size: 15 residues. V shed 8 bases, J shed 5 bases, and the junction held 6 bases outside the gene matches. The CDR3 nucleotides read TGTGCCAGCTCACCAGGACTAGCGGGAGACAATGAGCAGTTCTTC. Translating it yields CASSPGLAGDNEQFF.